These 13 T cell receptor beta chains were sequenced from one sample in a study of blood T cell repertoires in COVID-19. Assay used: immunoSEQ multiplex PCR; TCRdb lists only in-frame clones, some missing. The data show more than 150,000 clones, approximately 88% seen once. Source material: peripheral blood. These receptors all come from a man aged 60 to 75 with acute or convalescent COVID-19.

This clone was recorded only once. The CDR3 is CASSLGRFPYEQYF. The CDR3 bases are TGTGCCAGCAGCTTAGGTCGTTTCCCCTACGAGCAGTACTTC. This chain uses TRBV7-2 with TRBJ2-7; no firm D call. The CDR3 runs to 14 residues. Germline V gives CDR1 SGHTA, CDR2 FQGNSA. The V and J ends lost 1 base and 2 bases respectively, with 9 bases between them.

This rearrangement joins TRBV19 to TRBJ2-2; TRBD2 matches at 7 bases. The CDR3 length is 16 residues. Germline V lookup: CDR1 LNHDA, CDR2 SQIVND (reference sequence). V was clipped by 1 base and J by 2 bases; unmatched bases: 4. CDR3 bases: TGTGCCAGTAGTATAGGGGCGGGGGTTAACACCGGGGAGCTGTTTTTT. Amino acid sequence: CASSIGAGVNTGELFF.

The genes are TRBV9 and TRBJ1-3; TRBD1 is a possible D gene (6 bases). The CDR3 has 15 amino acids. Between the trimmed V and J ends, which lost 0 bases and 0 bases, there was a span of 7 bases. CDR1 and CDR2 from the germline V gene are SGDLS and YYNGEE. Here the CDR3 reads CASSVGQDSGNTIYF. CDR3 in DNA: TGTGCCAGCAGCGTAGGACAGGACTCTGGAAACACCATATATTTT.

V gene TRBV29-1 combines with J gene TRBJ2-2, with a weak D call TRBD1 (5 bases). V lost 6 bases and J lost 0, with 11 bases in between. The germline CDR1 and CDR2 sequences are SQVTM and ANQGSEA. There are 14 residues in the CDR3. The CDR3 loop reads CSVRGRPNTGELFF. CDR3 bases: TGCAGCGTAAGGGGCCGTCCGAACACCGGGGAGCTGTTTTTT.

The chain has TRBV19 and TRBJ1-1; D perhaps matches TRBD1 (5 bases). Deletions cut 5 bases from V and 7 bases from J, with 11 bases between. The CDR3 covers 12 residues. Germline V gene data show CDR1 as LNHDA and CDR2 as SQIVND (reference sequence). CDR3 DNA: TGTGCCAGTAGTTGGGGGGAAAGTGAAGCTTTCTTT. As protein: CASSWGESEAFF.

This chain connects TRBV5-1 to TRBJ1-1; no reliable D call. The CDR3 extends over 15 amino acids. Germline V CDR1 and CDR2: SGHRS, YFSETQ. V shed 1 base and J shed 3 bases, with 13 bases lying between them. The CDR3 nucleotides read TGCGCCAGCAGCTTGCAGGTCTTGGGAGACACTGAAGCTTTCTTT. As protein: CASSLQVLGDTEAFF.

The V gene is TRBV25-1, the J gene TRBJ1-1; D might be TRBD1 (6 bases). The germline V and J ends were trimmed by 8 bases and 7 bases, with 26 bases remaining between them. Germline CDR1 MGHDK, CDR2 SYGVNS. This CDR3 has 16 residues. CDR3 protein: CASPPQGTRFWVEAFF. Here the CDR3 DNA reads TGTGCCAGCCCGCCACAGGGAACAAGGTTTTGGGTTGAAGCTTTCTTT.

The rearrangement joins TRBV19 to TRBJ1-5; a weak D match, TRBD1 (6 bases). Germline V gene sequence: CDR1 LNHDA, CDR2 SQIVND (reference sequence). CDR3 size: 17 residues. V was cut by 5 bases and J by 0 bases, with 17 bases left in between. CDR3 sequence: CASSPEGGSHSNQPQHF. In DNA form, the CDR3 reads TGTGCCAGTAGTCCCGAGGGGGGGAGCCATAGCAATCAGCCCCAGCATTTT.

The chain couples TRBV30 to TRBJ1-5, with 7 nucleotides matching TRBD1. The CDR3 is made up of 14 amino acids. J was trimmed by 1 base and V by 2 bases; bases with no gene match: 2. CDR1 GTSNPN and CDR2 SVGIG come from the germline V gene (reference sequence). The CDR3 sequence is CAWSLGQSNQPQHF. The CDR3 DNA reads TGTGCCTGGAGTTTGGGACAGAGCAATCAGCCCCAGCATTTT.

This clone was found once. The J gene is TRBJ1-1, the V gene TRBV6-2 or TRBV6-3; D gene ambiguous. The CDR3 consists of 13 residues. V lost 1 base, J lost 1 base, and 4 bases lay in between. In germline, CDR1 is MNHEY, CDR2 SVGEGT. The CDR3 is CASSYYTNTEAFF. The CDR3, as DNA: TGTGCCAGCAGTTACTACACGAACACTGAAGCTTTCTTT.

V gene TRBV4-2 combines with J gene TRBJ2-7; 10 bases agree with TRBD2. Per the germline V gene, CDR1 is LGHNA and CDR2 is YNFKEQ. Losses at the gene ends were 3 bases for V and 1 base for J; bases not matched to a gene: 6. This CDR3 spans 16 amino acids. CDR3 DNA sequence: TGTGCCAGCAGCCAGGTAACTAGCGGGAATTCCTACGAGCAGTACTTC. This gives the protein CASSQVTSGNSYEQYF.

The CDR3 nucleotides are TGTGCCAGCAGCTCCGGGACATTCTATCAGCCCCAGCATTTT. Protein sequence: CASSSGTFYQPQHF. The chain carries TRBV6-2 or TRBV6-3 and TRBJ1-5; TRBD1 might be the D (6 bases). The CDR3 is 14 residues long. In germline, CDR1 is MNHEY, CDR2 SVGEGT. Trimming removed 6 bases from V and 5 bases from J, with 14 bases in between.

The chain has TRBV23-1 and TRBJ2-7; tentative D call: TRBD2 (5 bases). TRBV23-1 is classed as an ORF, of uncertain function. V shed 0 bases and J shed 3 bases, with 18 bases lying between them. The CDR3 length is 17 residues. The CDR3 coding sequence is TGCGCCAGCAGTCAATCGGACGGGAAGGGCCCCTTCTACGAGCAGTACTTC. The encoded protein is CASSQSDGKGPFYEQYF.